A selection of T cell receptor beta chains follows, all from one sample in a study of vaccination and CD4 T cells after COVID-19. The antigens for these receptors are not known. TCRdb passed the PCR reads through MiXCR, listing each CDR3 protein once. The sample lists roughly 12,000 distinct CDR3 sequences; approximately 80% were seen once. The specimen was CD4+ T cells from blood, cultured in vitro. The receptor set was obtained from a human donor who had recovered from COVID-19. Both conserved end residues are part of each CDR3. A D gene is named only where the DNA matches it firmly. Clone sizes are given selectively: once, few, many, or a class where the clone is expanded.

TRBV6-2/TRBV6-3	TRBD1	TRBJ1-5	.	TGTGCCAGCAGTTACAATATGATGACAGGGGGCGATGGCAATCAGCCCCAGCATTTT	CASSYNMMTGGDGNQPQHF
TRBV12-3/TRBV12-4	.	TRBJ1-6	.	TGTGCCAGCAGTTACTCGGGGAGCCTTTCACCCCTCCACTTT	CASSYSGSLSPLHF
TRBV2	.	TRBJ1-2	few	TGTGCCAGCAGTGAAAATGAGAACTATGGCTACACCTTC	CASSENENYGYTF
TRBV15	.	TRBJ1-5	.	TGTGCCACCAGCAGAGCTGGACTCGGCAATCAGCCCCAGCATTTT	CATSRAGLGNQPQHF
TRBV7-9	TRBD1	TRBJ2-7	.	TGTGCCAGCAGCCCCGGGACAGGGGGCTCCTACGAGCAGTACTTC	CASSPGTGGSYEQYF
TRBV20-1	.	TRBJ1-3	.	TGCAGTGCTACTTGGACGGCCAGACCTATTGGAAACACCATATATTTT	CSATWTARPIGNTIYF
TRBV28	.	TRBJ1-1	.	TGTGCCAGCAGTCCCACCAGGACATTCGTCTACGCTGAAGCTTTCTTT	CASSPTRTFVYAEAFF
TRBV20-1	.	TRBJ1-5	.	TGCAGTGCAAGGACAGACTCTAGCAATCAGCCCCAGCATTTT	CSARTDSSNQPQHF
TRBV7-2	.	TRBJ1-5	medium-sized	TGTGCCAGCAGCTTAGAAGGCCTCAGGACAATCAACAATCAGCCCCAGCATTTT	CASSLEGLRTINNQPQHF
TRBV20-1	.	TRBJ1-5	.	TGCAGTGCTAGAGATAACAGGAGCCCGAATAGCAATCAGCCCCAGCATTTT	CSARDNRSPNSNQPQHF
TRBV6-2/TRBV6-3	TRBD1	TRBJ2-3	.	TGTGCCAGCAGAATCCACCGGGACAGAGGCACAGATACGCAGTATTTT	CASRIHRDRGTDTQYF
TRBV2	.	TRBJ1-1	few	TGTGCCAGCCTCAGGGGTAGGGACACTGAAGCTTTCTTT	CASLRGRDTEAFF
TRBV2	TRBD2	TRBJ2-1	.	TGTGCCAGCATGGGTGGAACTAGCGGTCCTCGCTCCTACAATGAGCAGTTCTTC	CASMGGTSGPRSYNEQFF
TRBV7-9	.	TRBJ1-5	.	TGTGCCAGCAGCTTAGAGGCAGGTCGGGGGCAGCCCCAGCATTTT	CASSLEAGRGQPQHF
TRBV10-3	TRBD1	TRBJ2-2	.	TGTGCCACACAGGGGGCAACCGGGGAGCTGTTTTTT	CATQGATGELFF
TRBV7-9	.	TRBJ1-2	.	TGTGCCAGCAGCCGACCGGGGGACTATGGCTACACCTTC	CASSRPGDYGYTF
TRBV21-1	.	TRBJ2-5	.	TGTGCCAGCAGCAAGAGCGGACCGGGAGAGACCCAGTACTTC	CASSKSGPGETQYF
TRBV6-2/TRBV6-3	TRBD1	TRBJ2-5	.	TGTGCCAGCAGTCCCCGCCGGACAGGGGGAAGGAGTCAAGAGACCCAGTACTTC	CASSPRRTGGRSQETQYF
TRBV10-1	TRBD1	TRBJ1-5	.	TGCGCCAGCAGCCCGACAGGGACGAATCAGCCCCAGCATTTT	CASSPTGTNQPQHF
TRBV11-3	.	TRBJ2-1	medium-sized	TGTGCCAGCAGCTATGCTGTCATGAATGAGCAGTTCTTC	CASSYAVMNEQFF
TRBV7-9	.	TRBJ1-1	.	TGTGCCAGCAGCTTAGTACTTTCAGGTAGCACTGAAGCTTTCTTT	CASSLVLSGSTEAFF
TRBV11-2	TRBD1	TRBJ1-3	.	TGTGCCAGCAGCTTAGGGCAGGGGGCCTCTGGAAACACCATATATTTT	CASSLGQGASGNTIYF
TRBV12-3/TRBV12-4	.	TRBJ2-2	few	TGTGCCAGCACTAGGAACAGGGTGGGCACCGGGGAGCTGTTTTTT	CASTRNRVGTGELFF
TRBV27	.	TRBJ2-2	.	TGTGCCAGCAGCCGTCAGGACACCGGGGAGCTGTTTTTT	CASSRQDTGELFF
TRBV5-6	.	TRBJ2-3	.	TGTGCCAGCAGCCGACTCTTAGGTACGCAGTATTTT	CASSRLLGTQYF
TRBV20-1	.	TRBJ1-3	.	TGCAGTGCAAAAACCCCTTTCTCTGGAAACACCATATATTTT	CSAKTPFSGNTIYF
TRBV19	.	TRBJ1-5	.	TGTGCCAGTAACGCGAGGGGGGAAACAGTTCCATATAGCAATCAGCCCCAGCATTTT	CASNARGETVPYSNQPQHF
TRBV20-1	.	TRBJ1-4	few	TGCAGTGCTAAGGAGTTAGGGAGGGGAGATGAAAAACTGTTTTTT	CSAKELGRGDEKLFF
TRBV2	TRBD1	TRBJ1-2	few	TGTGCCAGCAGCACAGGGGCCCCTGGCTACACCTTC	CASSTGAPGYTF
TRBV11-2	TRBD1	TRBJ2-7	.	TGTGCCAGCAGCAATAAGATGACAGGGTCCTACGAGCAGTACTTC	CASSNKMTGSYEQYF
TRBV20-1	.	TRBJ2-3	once	TGCAGTGCGGAGCCCCGCACAGATACGCAGTATTTT	CSAEPRTDTQYF
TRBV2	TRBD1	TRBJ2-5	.	TGTGCCAGCAGAAGATCAGGGGGCTCGGAGACCCAGTACTTC	CASRRSGGSETQYF
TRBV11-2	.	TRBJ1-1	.	TGTGCCAGCAGCTTGTACAGATTTCCGAACACTGAAGCTTTCTTT	CASSLYRFPNTEAFF
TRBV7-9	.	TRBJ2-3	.	TGTGCCAGCAGCTTCCGAGCTAGTTTGACAGATACGCAGTATTTT	CASSFRASLTDTQYF
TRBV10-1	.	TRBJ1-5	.	TGCGCCAGCAGTATTGGGGGGGTCCAACGGCAGCCCCAGCATTTT	CASSIGGVQRQPQHF
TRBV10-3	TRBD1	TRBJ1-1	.	TGTGCCATCAGTGAGAGGGGACAGGGGGGGGCTTTCTTT	CAISERGQGGAFF
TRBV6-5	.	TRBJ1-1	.	TGTGCCAGCAGTTACTCACAGAAAAACCTTGAAGCTTTCTTT	CASSYSQKNLEAFF
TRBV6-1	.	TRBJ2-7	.	TGCGCCAGCAGTGCCCGAGCTTACGAGCAGTACTTC	CASSARAYEQYF
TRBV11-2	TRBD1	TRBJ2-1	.	TGTGCCAGCAGCTTTAGGGGGCTCATGGAGCAGTTCTTC	CASSFRGLMEQFF
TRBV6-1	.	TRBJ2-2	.	TGTGCCAGCAGGGTTAGCACCGGGGAGCTGTTTTTT	CASRVSTGELFF
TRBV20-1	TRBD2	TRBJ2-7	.	TGCAGTGCTCCTACTTACTTCTCGGGAGGGACCTACGAGCAGTACTTC	CSAPTYFSGGTYEQYF
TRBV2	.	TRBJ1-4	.	TGTGCCAGCAGTGGTAGGTTGGACGGTGAAAAACTGTTTTTT	CASSGRLDGEKLFF
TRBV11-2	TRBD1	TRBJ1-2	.	TGTGCCAGCAGCTTTCCCTTCCAGGGGGCAGCTGGCTACACCTTC	CASSFPFQGAAGYTF
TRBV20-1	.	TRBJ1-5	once	TGCAGTGCCGCGACGGGGGGTCAGCCCCAGCATTTT	CSAATGGQPQHF
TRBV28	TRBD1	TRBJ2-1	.	TGTGCCAGCAGTTCACCCGGGACAGACTCCTACAATGAGCAGTTCTTC	CASSSPGTDSYNEQFF
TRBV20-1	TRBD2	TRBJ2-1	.	TGCAGTGCTAGCCCCGCCCTAGTAGCGGGAGTTGTCGAGCAGTTCTTC	CSASPALVAGVVEQFF
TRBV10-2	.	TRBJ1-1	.	TGCGCCAGCAGTGCGGAGAAAAGAAACACTGAAGCTTTCTTT	CASSAEKRNTEAFF
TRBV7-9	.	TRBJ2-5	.	TGTGCCAGCAGAGAAAGGGTGGTCGGTCGTGAGTACTTC	CASRERVVGREYF
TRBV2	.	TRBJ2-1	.	TGTGCCAGCAGTGAAAGGAGCGATGAGCAGTTCTTC	CASSERSDEQFF
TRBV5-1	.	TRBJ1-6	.	TGCGCCAGCACGGAGGGACGGAGCTCCTATAATTCACCCCTCCACTTT	CASTEGRSSYNSPLHF
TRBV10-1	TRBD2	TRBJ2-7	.	TGCGCCAGCAGTTCGAGACTAGCGGGAGTAGAGGAGCAGTACTTC	CASSSRLAGVEEQYF
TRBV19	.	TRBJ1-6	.	TGTGCCAGTAGTATAAAGGGAACAGGGACGAATAATTCACCCCTCCACTTT	CASSIKGTGTNNSPLHF
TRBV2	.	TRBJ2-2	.	TGTGCCAGCAGGCCAACCTCCGGGACGCAAACCGGGGAGCTGTTTTTT	CASRPTSGTQTGELFF
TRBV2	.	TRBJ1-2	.	TGTGCCAGCAGGAACCCCTGGGCGCAGGATAGTGGCTACACCTTC	CASRNPWAQDSGYTF
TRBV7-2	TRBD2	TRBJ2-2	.	TGTGCCAGCAGTTGGCAGACTAGCGGTAACACCGGGGAGCTGTTTTTT	CASSWQTSGNTGELFF
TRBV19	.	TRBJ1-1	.	TGTGCCAGTAGTGCCTTCAGGGTCGGAACTGAAGCTTTCTTT	CASSAFRVGTEAFF
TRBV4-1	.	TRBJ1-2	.	TGCGCCAGCAGCCAAGGGTCGGACGGCCGAGGCTACACCTTC	CASSQGSDGRGYTF
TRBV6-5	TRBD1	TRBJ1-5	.	TGTGCCAGCAGTTACTCGGGGACAGAAAGCCGGGGGGCCCAGCATTTT	CASSYSGTESRGAQHF
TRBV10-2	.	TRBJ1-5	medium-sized	TGCGCCAGCAGTGAGTCGGAATCAGGGAATCAGCCCCAGCATTTT	CASSESESGNQPQHF